One and the same sample provided the 29 T cell receptor beta chains below, sequenced in a study of shared T cell receptors in the human thymus. This table comes from immunoSEQ multiplex PCR, and its TCRdb copy is limited to in-frame clones, with some not included. The sample yields over 450,000 clones, around 78% seen once. These records were also assigned to another study, of human thymus T cells.

Sequenced: thymocytes. The receptors were sampled from a boy in the first two years of life with a congenital heart defect.

V gene TRBV5-1 combines with J gene TRBJ2-2, with D possibly TRBD1 on 6 matching bases. Per germline, CDR1 SGHRS and CDR2 YFSETQ. Trimming left V 4 bases short and J 6 bases short, with 22 bases between. The CDR3 loop spans 17 amino acids. CDR3 sequence reads: CASSHFTGNTPPGELFF. Here the CDR3 DNA reads TGCGCCAGCAGCCACTTTACAGGGAACACCCCTCCCGGGGAGCTGTTTTTT.

V gene TRBV9 combines with J gene TRBJ2-1; TRBD2 agrees at 10 bases. The CDR3 consists of 15 residues. The trim removed 0 bases at V and 9 bases at J, leaving 6 bases unmatched. CDR1 and CDR2 (germline): SGDLS, YYNGEE. The CDR3 DNA follows: TGTGCCAGCAGCGTAGAAGCGGGAGGGTCTCGTGAGCAGTTCTTC. Translated, it gives CASSVEAGGSREQFF.

The chain recombines TRBV27 with TRBJ2-1; D possibly corresponds to TRBD1 (6 bases). Germline V gene sequence: CDR1 MNHEY, CDR2 SMNVEV (reference sequence). The germline V and J ends were trimmed by 6 bases and 8 bases, with 17 bases remaining between them. This CDR3 has 14 residues. CDR3 residues: CASSPRGRADEQFF. The CDR3 DNA reads TGTGCCAGCAGCCCCAGGGGTCGAGCCGATGAGCAGTTCTTC.

J is TRBJ2-4 and V is TRBV5-1; weak D call: TRBD1 (6 bases). The CDR3 covers 19 residues. CDR1 is SGHRS and CDR2 is YFSETQ in the germline V gene. Trimming removed 4 bases at V and 0 bases at J, with 23 bases between. Here the CDR3 reads CASSGGRGPFNLAKNIQYF. The CDR3 DNA follows: TGCGCCAGCAGCGGTGGCAGGGGACCATTTAATCTAGCCAAAAACATTCAGTACTTC.

The rearrangement uses TRBV13 and TRBJ2-1; 11 bases are a match to TRBD2. Germline loops: CDR1 PRHDT, CDR2 FYEKMQ (reference sequence). With V trimmed by 5 bases and J by 5 bases, 11 bases remained unmatched. The CDR3 runs 17 residues. CDR3 in amino acids: CASSPEPTSGGNNEQFF. The CDR3 DNA is TGTGCCAGCAGCCCAGAACCAACTAGCGGGGGTAACAATGAGCAGTTCTTC.

The rearrangement links TRBV5-1 to TRBJ2-5; 11 bases are shared with TRBD1. This CDR3 is built from 14 residues. V gave up 6 bases and J gave up 5 bases; unmatched junction bases: 6. Germline CDR1 is SGHRS and CDR2 is YFSETQ. CDR3 protein: CASMGTGGQETQYF. The CDR3, as DNA: TGCGCCAGCATGGGGACAGGGGGTCAGGAGACCCAGTACTTC.

The V and J genes are TRBV6-1 and TRBJ1-5, with 9 nucleotides matching TRBD1. In germline, CDR1 is MNHNS, CDR2 SASEGT. V trimming: 10 bases; J trimming: 11 bases; junction bases outside the gene matches: 15. The CDR3 sequence is 14 residues long. The CDR3 loop reads CATHRDRDLVAQHF. The CDR3 DNA follows: TGTGCCACCCATCGGGACAGGGACCTAGTGGCCCAGCATTTT.

This chain joins TRBV20-1 and TRBJ2-7; D is unclear. CDR1 is DFQATT and CDR2 is SNEGSKA in the germline V gene (reference sequence). The CDR3 runs 11 residues. The V end lost 6 bases, the J end lost 3 bases, and 9 bases lay between the germline ends. The CDR3 bases are TGCAGTGCCCCTGCGGACTACGAGCAGTACTTC. This gives the protein CSAPADYEQYF.

The DNA of the CDR3 is TGTGCCAGTAGTGTCCCGGGACCCCCCAGGGGAGGCAATCAGCCCCAGCATTTT. This gives the protein CASSVPGPPRGGNQPQHF. This chain joins TRBV19 and TRBJ1-5; D possibly corresponds to TRBD1 (6 bases). Germline values: CDR1 LNHDA, CDR2 SQIVND (reference sequence). The CDR3 has 18 amino acids. V lost 5 bases to trimming and J lost 2 bases, with 22 bases between them.

This chain uses TRBV4-2 with TRBJ2-7; 11 bases match TRBD2. The CDR3 has 20 residues. The ends lost 1 base at V and 0 bases at J; junction bases unmatched: 14. Germline lookup yields CDR1 LGHNA and CDR2 YNFKEQ. The CDR3 loop reads CASSQGSSGLAGISSYEQYF. CDR3 coding DNA: TGTGCCAGCAGCCAAGGGTCATCCGGACTAGCGGGCATAAGCTCCTACGAGCAGTACTTC.

This chain uses TRBV5-6 with TRBJ2-5; D is unresolved. In germline, CDR1 is SGHDT, CDR2 YYEEEE. Deletions cut 0 bases from V and 5 bases from J, with 8 bases between. The CDR3 length is 13 residues. CDR3 sequence (DNA): TGTGCCAGCAGCTTGGTGCAGTCGGAGACCCAGTACTTC. Its protein is CASSLVQSETQYF.

The chain is built from TRBV7-3 and TRBJ2-1; D gene ambiguous. The length of the CDR3 is 17 residues. Germline V gene data show CDR1 as SGHTA and CDR2 as FQGTGA. V lost 2 bases to trimming and J lost 4 bases, with 18 bases between them. The CDR3 DNA sequence: TGTGCCAGCAGCTTACGGTCTAGAAGACTCCTTTACAATGAGCAGTTCTTC. It codes for CASSLRSRRLLYNEQFF.

The rearrangement uses TRBV4-2 and TRBJ2-7; 8 bases agree with TRBD2. Trimming removed 8 bases from V and 7 bases from J; junction bases left unmatched: 19. Germline CDR1 and CDR2: LGHNA and YNFKEQ. The CDR3 has 16 residues. CDR3 DNA sequence: TGTGCCAGCTCCCCGGGTGGTAGCGGGACTTGCCTGGAGCAGTACTTC. Encoded protein: CASSPGGSGTCLEQYF.

The chain recombines TRBV7-9 with TRBJ2-5; TRBD1 is a possible D gene (5 bases). CDR3 length: 14 residues. Germline lookup yields CDR1 SEHNR and CDR2 FQNEAQ (reference sequence). Trimming shortened V by 5 bases and J by 2 bases, and 12 bases separated the two germline ends. The CDR3 DNA follows: TGTGCCAGCAGCCCTAGACAGTATCAAGAGACCCAGTACTTC. This gives the protein CASSPRQYQETQYF.

The rearrangement links TRBV13 to TRBJ1-1; 9 bases match TRBD1. J was trimmed by 5 bases and V by 5 bases; bases with no gene match: 6. This CDR3 has 14 amino acids. CDR1 and CDR2 from the germline V gene are PRHDT and FYEKMQ (reference sequence). The CDR3, as DNA: TGTGCCAGCAGCCCGGGGACAGGGAGGACTGAAGCTTTCTTT. It is translated as CASSPGTGRTEAFF.

A note on this clone: Other DNA sequences of this sample code for an identical CDR3. The CDR3 DNA reads TGCGCCAGCAGCCAATCTAGCTCCTACAATGAGCAGTTCTTC. Encoded protein: CASSQSSSYNEQFF. The chain recombines TRBV4-3 with TRBJ2-1; D remains ambiguous. The CDR3 has 14 amino acids. V dropped 2 bases and J dropped 0 bases, with 5 bases sitting between them. Germline CDR1 and CDR2: LGHNA and YSLEER.

The sample holds a few counts of this clone. This chain joins TRBV19 and TRBJ1-1; D unclear. This CDR3 has 11 residues. Germline values: CDR1 LNHDA, CDR2 SQIVND (reference sequence). V was trimmed by 5 bases and J by 11 bases, leaving 12 bases between them. This CDR3 is CASSVGLEAFF. Here the CDR3 DNA reads TGTGCCAGTAGTGTCGGACTAGAGGCTTTCTTT.

V is TRBV15 and J is TRBJ2-1; unclear D gene. Germline CDR1 reads LNHNV; CDR2 reads YYDKDF (reference sequence). The CDR3 has 16 residues. V lost 5 bases and J lost 0, with 14 bases in between. CDR3 amino acids: CATSSTSSGSYNEQFF. CDR3 DNA: TGTGCCACCAGCTCGACATCCAGTGGCTCCTACAATGAGCAGTTCTTC.

This chain connects TRBV4-3 to TRBJ2-7; 12 bases fit TRBD1. Germline V CDR1 and CDR2: LGHNA, YSLEER. V lost 6 bases, J lost 5 bases, and 14 bases stayed unmatched. There are 17 residues in the CDR3. CDR3 nucleotide sequence: TGCGCCAGCAGAGGGGGGGGACAGGGGGCCCCTGGGGACGAGCAGTACTTC. This codes for CASRGGGQGAPGDEQYF.

CDR3 region: CASSPQVISYNEQFF. In DNA form, the CDR3 reads TGTGCCAGCAGTCCACAGGTTATCTCCTACAATGAGCAGTTCTTC. The V and J genes are TRBV27 and TRBJ2-1; perhaps TRBD1 as D (5 bases). CDR3 length equals 15 residues. Germline CDR1 MNHEY, CDR2 SMNVEV (reference sequence). Trimming removed 5 bases at V and 0 bases at J, with 11 bases between.

V and J are TRBV7-9 and TRBJ2-5; 8 nucleotides align to TRBD2. Germline V gives CDR1 SEHNR, CDR2 FQNEAQ (reference sequence). Losses at the gene ends were 2 bases for V and 2 bases for J; bases not matched to a gene: 7. The CDR3 contains 16 residues. Written as DNA, the CDR3 is TGTGCCAGCAGCTTATCCGGGGGGGGCGGACAAGAGACCCAGTACTTC. Translation: CASSLSGGGGQETQYF.

This clone was recorded a few times. This chain joins TRBV28 and TRBJ2-7; perhaps TRBD2 as D (6 bases). Deletions cut 5 bases from V and 2 bases from J, with 13 bases between. The CDR3 has 14 amino acids. Germline CDR1 and CDR2: MDHEN and SYDVKM. CDR3 sequence reads: CASSPRDLTYEQYF. CDR3 bases: TGTGCCAGCAGTCCGCGGGACTTAACCTACGAGCAGTACTTC.

The chain employs TRBV11-3 and TRBJ2-1; 8 positions agree with TRBD2. Losses at the gene ends were 4 bases for V and 3 bases for J; bases not matched to a gene: 5. The germline V gene has CDR1 SGHNT and CDR2 YENEEA. The CDR3 covers 15 residues. CDR3 loop: CASSSGLESYNEQFF. The CDR3 bases are TGTGCCAGCAGCTCGGGACTAGAAAGCTACAATGAGCAGTTCTTC.

CDR3 nucleotide sequence: TGTGCCAGCGGGGACAGGGGTAATTCACCCCTCCACTTT. Translated: CASGDRGNSPLHF. V gene TRBV28 combines with J gene TRBJ1-6; 10 positions match TRBD1. The CDR3 runs 13 residues. Per the germline V gene, CDR1 is MDHEN and CDR2 is SYDVKM. The junction had 1 base not matched to a gene; V was cut back by 8 bases and J by 6 bases.

The V call is TRBV5-4, the J call TRBJ2-4; 12 bases are shared with TRBD2. CDR3 length: 20 amino acids. Germline lookup yields CDR1 SGHNT and CDR2 YYREEE (reference sequence). V lost 4 bases, J lost 2 bases, and 16 bases stayed unmatched. The CDR3 loop is CASSKEASGRAVVTKNIQYF. CDR3 nucleotides: TGTGCCAGCAGCAAGGAGGCTAGCGGGAGGGCAGTGGTTACCAAAAACATTCAGTACTTC. The complete variable domain, with remaining parts taken from reference TRBV5-4 and TRBJ2-4, reads ETGVTQSPTHLIKTRGQQVTLRCSSQSGHNTVSWYQQALGQGPQFIFQYYREEENGRGNFPPRFSGLQFPNYSSELNVNALELDDSALYLCASSKEASGRAVVTKNIQYFGAGTRLSVL.

This chain joins TRBV29-1 and TRBJ2-7, with a tentative D call TRBD2 (6 bases). V lost 6 bases and J 0 bases, leaving 15 bases between the germline ends. CDR1 and CDR2 from the germline V gene are SQVTM and ANQGSEA. The CDR3 consists of 14 residues. The CDR3 DNA reads TGCAGCGTCCCTCTCGGGCGGGACTCCTACGAGCAGTACTTC. Protein: CSVPLGRDSYEQYF.

The V gene is TRBV4-3, the J gene TRBJ2-1; the match to TRBD2 covers 10 bases. Germline V gene sequence: CDR1 LGHNA, CDR2 YSLEER. CDR3 length: 17 amino acids. V lost 0 bases and J lost 8; bases outside the gene matches: 10. The CDR3 sequence is CASSQDKVLAGGYEQFF. In DNA form, the CDR3 reads TGCGCCAGCAGCCAAGATAAGGTTTTAGCGGGAGGATATGAGCAGTTCTTC.

The chain combines TRBV28 with TRBJ2-3; 9 bases are a match to TRBD2. The junction had 12 bases not matched to a gene; V was cut back by 1 base and J by 7 bases. This CDR3 has 17 residues. Per the germline V gene, CDR1 is MDHEN and CDR2 is SYDVKM. The CDR3 is CASSLLPGAGGRNTQYF. The CDR3 DNA reads TGTGCCAGCAGTTTATTGCCAGGGGCGGGAGGGAGAAATACGCAGTATTTT.

This rearrangement joins TRBV2 to TRBJ1-4; 9 bases are a match to TRBD1. The CDR3 spans 16 residues. Trimming removed 6 bases from V and 5 bases from J; junction bases left unmatched: 10. Germline V gene lookup returns CDR1 SNHLY and CDR2 FYNNEI. For the CDR3, the DNA is TGTGCCAGCAGGTCCGGCCCCGGGACAGGGAATGAAAAACTGTTTTTT. It codes for CASRSGPGTGNEKLFF.